This T cell receptor beta chain was sequenced in a study of regulatory T cells in long-lasting Graves disease. V was cut by 5 bases and J by 1 base, with 11 bases left in between. From germline, CDR1 is MDHEN and CDR2 SYDVKM. The CDR3 is 15 residues long. Time point given: persistent/refractory GD, antithyroid drugs over 5 years with positive TRAb. PBMCs provided the RNA from which the TCR library was made. Researchers made TCR beta libraries by using iRepertoire HTBI primers and running Arm-PCR on CDR3 regions. TCRdb re-analysed the multiplex PCR reads in MiXCR, keeping a single row per CDR3 protein. Of roughly 470,000 distinct CDR3 sequences in the sample, roughly 20% were seen once. This clonotype was observed a few times.

The source is a female donor with Graves disease. The sequenced sample was peripheral blood mononuclear cells (PBMCs), obtained when the disease was refractory, from a patient treated with antithyroid drugs. The chain combines TRBV28 with TRBJ2-2, with a weak D call TRBD1 (6 bases). The CDR3 loop reads CASSPARGNTGELFF. DNA for the CDR3: TGTGCCAGCAGTCCCGCCAGGGGGAACACCGGGGAGCTGTTTTTT. Variable domain in full (rest from reference TRBV28 and TRBJ2-2): DVKVTQSSRYLVKRTGEKVFLECVQDMDHENMFWYRQDPGLGLRLIYFSYDVKMKEKGDIPEGYSVSREKKERFSLILESASTNQTSMYLCASSPARGNTGELFFGEGSRLTVL.